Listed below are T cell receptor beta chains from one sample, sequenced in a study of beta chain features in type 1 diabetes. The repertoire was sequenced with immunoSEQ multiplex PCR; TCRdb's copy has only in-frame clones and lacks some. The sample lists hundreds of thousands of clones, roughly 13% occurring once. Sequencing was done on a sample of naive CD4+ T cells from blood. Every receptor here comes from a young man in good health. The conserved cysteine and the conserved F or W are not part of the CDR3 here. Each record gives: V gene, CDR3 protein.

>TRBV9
ASSPRNRGTPGSEAF
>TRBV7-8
ASSLGSVGYGYT
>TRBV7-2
ASSSPGQSTDTQY
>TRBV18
ASSPYSQGGNNSPLH
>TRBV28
ASITGGTRTNEKLF
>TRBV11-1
ASSFLHTGGYEQY
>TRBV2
ASKGGAIDTQY
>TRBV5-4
ASRVGQTFNSPLH
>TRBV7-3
ASSFGGSRNEQF
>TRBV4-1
ASSQESGSSSYNEQF
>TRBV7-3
ASSSTGNTGELF
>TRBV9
ASSFGQGANNEQF
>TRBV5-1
ASSLEGTGKGEAF
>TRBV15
ATSRDLGGAGTEAF
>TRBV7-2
ASSLDRSYNEQF
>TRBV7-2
ARTNRHSRSEKLF
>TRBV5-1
ASSPRTGRNQPQH
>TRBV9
ASSVSAGVTGELF
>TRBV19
ASTQERGTEAF
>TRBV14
ASSPRFPYNEQF
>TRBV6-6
ASGGSSGRTYEQY
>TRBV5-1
ASSLVPSGIQETQY
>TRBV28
ASSLAGGAVDTQY
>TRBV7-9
ASSLIRTGASNEQF
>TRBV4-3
ASSQESGQGAVLAYNEQF
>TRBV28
ASRDRVNEQF